Listed here are 29 T cell receptor beta chains from one sample, sequenced in a study of control samples from healthy donors and cancer patients. Repertoires were generated with immunoSEQ multiplex PCR, while TCRdb's copy carries only in-frame clones and drops some. The sample has 100,000 to 150,000 clones; more than 80% are singletons. The specimen was blood. The receptors were sampled from a man younger than 35 in good health.

V is TRBV9 and J is TRBJ1-3; 9 bases agree with TRBD1. This CDR3 comprises 14 residues. J lost 2 bases, V lost 5 bases, and 2 bases had no gene match. In germline, CDR1 is SGDLS, CDR2 YYNGEE. The CDR3 sequence: CASSTGGTGNTIYF. CDR3 coding DNA: TGTGCCAGCAGTACAGGGGGCACTGGAAACACCATATATTTT.

In regard to this clone: One end of the junction is discordant with germline, which a read error may explain. The J gene is TRBJ2-7, the V gene TRBV5-5; D perhaps matches TRBD2 (6 bases). This CDR3 contains 12 residues. Germline CDR1 SGHKS, CDR2 YYEKEE (reference sequence). CDR3 sequence reads: CASSFWGEAGSF. In DNA form, the CDR3 reads TGTGCCAGCAGCTTTTGGGGCGAAGCGGGCTCATTC. The full variable domain, in which reference TRBV5-5 and TRBJ2-7 provide the parts outside the CDR3, is DAGVTQSPTHLIKTRGQQVTLRCSPISGHKSVSWYQQVLGQGPQFIFQYYEKEERGRGNFPDRFSARQFPNYSSELNVNALLLGDSALYLCASSFWGEAGSFGPGTRLTVT.

The chain uses TRBV6-1 and TRBJ1-4; tentatively, D is TRBD1 (6 bases). CDR3 size: 13 residues. The germline gives CDR1 MNHNS, CDR2 SASEGT. The V and J ends lost 3 bases and 5 bases respectively, with 7 bases between them. CDR3 protein: CASSDTGNEKLFF. In DNA, the CDR3 is TGTGCCAGCAGTGACACAGGGAATGAAAAACTGTTTTTT.

V gene TRBV19 combines with J gene TRBJ2-3; 9 bases match TRBD2. Germline CDR1 LNHDA, CDR2 SQIVND (reference sequence). The CDR3 has 17 residues. The J segment lost 5 bases and the V segment lost 7 bases, leaving 16 bases of the junction unmatched. The CDR3 nucleotides read TGTGCCAGTACCCTCACAGGGGTAGCGGGAGTTCGAGATACGCAGTATTTT. Protein: CASTLTGVAGVRDTQYF.

The chain recombines TRBV5-1 with TRBJ1-4; the D gene is possibly TRBD1 (5 bases). The ends were cut back, 0 bases at V and 4 bases at J, with 13 bases in the middle. CDR3 length: 16 residues. Per germline, CDR1 SGHRS and CDR2 YFSETQ. The DNA of the CDR3 is TGCGCCAGCAGCTTGGCCCCGCAGGGTCTTAATGAAAAACTGTTTTTT. Its translation is CASSLAPQGLNEKLFF.

The chain combines TRBV9 with TRBJ2-3; TRBD2 is a possible D gene (6 bases). Trimming stripped 3 bases from V and 2 bases from J, with 19 bases between. The CDR3 spans 17 residues. Germline lookup yields CDR1 SGDLS and CDR2 YYNGEE. The CDR3 spells CASSGEGSGTLTDTQYF. For the CDR3, the DNA is TGTGCCAGCAGCGGAGAGGGTTCCGGGACTCTCACAGATACGCAGTATTTT. Combining the CDR3 with reference TRBV9 and TRBJ2-3 gives the whole variable domain DSGVTQTPKHLITATGQRVTLRCSPRSGDLSVYWYQQSLDQGLQFLIQYYNGEERAKGNILERFSAQQFPDLHSELNLSSLELGDSALYFCASSGEGSGTLTDTQYFGPGTRLTVL.

The rearrangement uses TRBV6-5 and TRBJ1-6; D is possibly TRBD1 (6 bases). Germline V gives CDR1 MNHEY, CDR2 SVGAGI. The CDR3 runs 15 residues. The V gene lost 5 bases and the J gene lost 5 bases, with 13 bases spanning the gap. In DNA, the CDR3 is TGTGCCAGCAGTACACAGCAGGGGAATAATTCACCCCTCCACTTT. Its protein product is CASSTQQGNNSPLHF.

V and J are TRBV3-1 (or the pseudogene TRBV3-2) and TRBJ2-5; 8 bases are a match to TRBD1. The CDR3 contains 14 residues. The trim removed 4 bases at V and 4 bases at J, leaving 5 bases unmatched. Germline-derived CDR1 and CDR2 are LGHDT and YNNKEL (reference sequence). The CDR3 bases are TGTGCCAGCAGCCCTCAGGGGGCCCTAGAGACCCAGTACTTC. Amino acids: CASSPQGALETQYF.

This clone was counted a single time. The rearrangement uses TRBV28 and TRBJ2-1; 14 nucleotides align to TRBD2. J lost 7 bases, V lost 3 bases, and 2 bases had no gene match. The CDR3 consists of 15 residues. The germline gives CDR1 MDHEN, CDR2 SYDVKM. The CDR3: CASSLTSGGANEQFF. CDR3 sequence (DNA): TGTGCCAGCAGTTTGACTAGCGGGGGGGCAAATGAGCAGTTCTTC.

This clone appeared once. J is TRBJ2-7 and V is TRBV5-1; D is uncertain. V lost 0 bases to trimming and J lost 8 bases, with 21 bases between them. The CDR3 is made up of 16 amino acids. CDR1 SGHRS and CDR2 YFSETQ come from the germline V gene. CDR3 in DNA: TGCGCCAGCAGCTTGGCCTTTAGACCTAATGCTCCCAAGCAGTACGTC. Protein sequence: CASSLAFRPNAPKQYV.

The chain is built from TRBV3-1 (or the pseudogene TRBV3-2) and TRBJ2-7, with D tentatively TRBD1 (5 bases). V dropped 0 bases and J dropped 1 base, with 7 bases sitting between them. The CDR3 extends over 14 amino acids. Germline V gene lookup returns CDR1 LGHDT and CDR2 YNNKEL (reference sequence). CDR3 in DNA: TGTGCCAGCAGCCAAGACCAGGGTTCCTACGAGCAGTACGTC. Amino acids: CASSQDQGSYEQYV.

This clone was recorded only once. V gene TRBV7-2 combines with J gene TRBJ2-1, with D unresolved. The CDR3 loop spans 13 amino acids. CDR1 and CDR2 from the germline V gene are SGHTA and FQGNSA. The V and J ends lost 5 bases and 2 bases respectively, with 7 bases between them. The CDR3 DNA reads as TGTGCCAGCAGCCCCCAGCCCTACAATGAGCAGTTCTTC. Translated: CASSPQPYNEQFF.

V gene TRBV27 combines with J gene TRBJ1-5; maybe TRBD1 (5 bases). V lost 6 bases and J lost 2, with 8 bases in between. Germline V gene sequence: CDR1 MNHEY, CDR2 SMNVEV (reference sequence). The CDR3 has 13 amino acids. CDR3: CASSPRGNQPQHF. The CDR3 DNA follows: TGTGCCAGCAGCCCCAGGGGCAATCAGCCCCAGCATTTT.

This chain uses TRBV11-3 with TRBJ2-3, with 15 bases identical to TRBD2. CDR1 and CDR2 from the germline V gene are SGHNT and YENEEA. This CDR3 spans 15 amino acids. The V segment lost 5 bases and the J segment 5 bases; nucleotides outside the gene matches: 2. This chain's CDR3 is CASSQGLAGGDTQYF. In nucleotides, the CDR3 is TGTGCCAGCAGCCAGGGACTAGCGGGGGGAGATACGCAGTATTTT.

The V gene is TRBV5-1, the J gene TRBJ2-5, with a tentative D call TRBD1 (6 bases). The CDR3 has 20 residues. Germline lookup yields CDR1 SGHRS and CDR2 YFSETQ. Trimming shortened V by 0 bases and J by 2 bases, and 26 bases separated the two germline ends. This CDR3 is CASSLGDTSNRVIGQETQYF. In DNA, the CDR3 is TGCGCCAGCAGCTTGGGAGACACTTCGAACAGGGTGATTGGGCAAGAGACCCAGTACTTC.

V is TRBV16 and J is TRBJ1-5; D might be TRBD1 (5 bases). The ends were cut back, 2 bases at V and 3 bases at J, with 11 bases in the middle. CDR3 length equals 15 residues. CDR1 and CDR2 from the germline V gene are KGHSY and FQNENV. In DNA, the CDR3 is TGTGCCAGCAGCCAAGGGCGGGGACCCAATCAGCCCCAGCATTTT. Translating it yields CASSQGRGPNQPQHF.

This clone was detected only once. V is TRBV7-3 and J is TRBJ2-7, with TRBD1 identical over 7 bases. The trim removed 5 bases at V and 5 bases at J, leaving 6 bases unmatched. Germline CDR1 reads SGHTA; CDR2 reads FQGTGA. The CDR3 has 13 residues. Here the CDR3 DNA reads TGTGCCAGCAGCCAATCCGGGACAGACGAGCAGTACTTC. Its protein product is CASSQSGTDEQYF.

This clone came up once. The V call is TRBV29-1, the J call TRBJ1-4; D is possibly TRBD1 (5 bases). The CDR3 contains 16 residues. The V end was cut by 5 bases, the J end by 4 bases, with 20 bases between. Germline-derived CDR1 and CDR2 are SQVTM and ANQGSEA. CDR3 in amino acids: CSVLGGSRSDNEKLFF. CDR3 sequence (DNA): TGCAGCGTTCTTGGGGGGTCTAGAAGTGATAATGAAAAACTGTTTTTT.

V usage is TRBV6-5 and J usage is TRBJ2-1; D may be TRBD1 (5 bases). Trimming took 5 bases from V and 1 from J, leaving 9 bases between them. The CDR3 has 14 amino acids. The germline gives CDR1 MNHEY, CDR2 SVGAGI. The CDR3 spells CASSLDRSYNEQFF. The CDR3 DNA reads TGTGCCAGCAGTCTTGACAGATCCTACAATGAGCAGTTCTTC.

This clone is a singleton in its sample. The V gene is TRBV2, the J gene TRBJ2-2, with 7 bases matching TRBD1. Germline values: CDR1 SNHLY, CDR2 FYNNEI. CDR3 length: 13 residues. The V and J ends lost 10 bases and 7 bases, in that order; junction bases with no gene match: 9. The CDR3 sequence is CATQRQGNGELFF. The CDR3 coding sequence is TGTGCCACCCAAAGACAGGGTAACGGGGAGCTGTTTTTT.

This chain uses TRBV2 with TRBJ2-1; D remains unclear. Germline V gene lookup returns CDR1 SNHLY and CDR2 FYNNEI. The CDR3 has 13 residues. The V and J ends lost 0 bases and 6 bases respectively, with 6 bases between them. In nucleotides, the CDR3 is TGTGCCAGCAGTGAAGCCCCGGGCAATGAGCAGTTCTTC. Translating it yields CASSEAPGNEQFF.

The chain couples TRBV25-1 to TRBJ1-6; the D is unclear. The CDR3 runs to 15 residues. Deletions cut 5 bases from V and 9 bases from J, with 17 bases between. Per germline, CDR1 MGHDK and CDR2 SYGVNS. The CDR3 DNA reads TGTGCCAGCAGTCCAGCGGGAGTAGGTAGTTCACCCCTCCACTTT. This encodes CASSPAGVGSSPLHF.

This chain uses TRBV7-9 with TRBJ2-5; 8 bases map to TRBD2. V trimming: 5 bases; J trimming: 0 bases; junction bases outside the gene matches: 14. The germline V gene encodes CDR1 SEHNR and CDR2 FQNEAQ (reference sequence). This CDR3 has 18 amino acids. DNA for the CDR3: TGTGCCAGCAGCCCGCCCACCGGTAGCGGGGCCAACCAAGAGACCCAGTACTTC. Its translation: CASSPPTGSGANQETQYF.

The CDR3 bases are TGTGCCAGCACCTCTCTAGCGGGCGGGTACAATGAGCAGTTCTTC. Protein product: CASTSLAGGYNEQFF. The chain uses TRBV27 and TRBJ2-1; 8 bases match TRBD2. Germline V CDR1 and CDR2: MNHEY, SMNVEV (reference sequence). CDR3 size: 15 residues. Trimming removed 7 bases from V and 4 bases from J; junction bases left unmatched: 9.

The rearrangement joins TRBV28 to TRBJ2-7; 10 bases line up with TRBD1. Unmatched junction bases numbered 4, after V lost 2 bases and J lost 0 bases. Germline V gene lookup returns CDR1 MDHEN and CDR2 SYDVKM. The CDR3 consists of 16 residues. CDR3 loop: CASSLRRTGGSYEQYF. The CDR3 coding sequence is TGTGCCAGCAGTTTAAGGCGGACAGGGGGCTCCTACGAGCAGTACTTC.

The chain carries TRBV11-3 and TRBJ2-1; D is possibly TRBD2 (6 bases). Per the germline V gene, CDR1 is SGHNT and CDR2 is YENEEA. V was cut by 7 bases and J by 8 bases, with 12 bases left in between. The CDR3 length is 12 residues. CDR3 in amino acids: CASNLWGDEQFF. The CDR3 coding sequence is TGTGCCAGCAACCTTTGGGGGGATGAGCAGTTCTTC.

The chain combines TRBV27 with TRBJ1-5; tentative D call: TRBD1 (6 bases). Germline CDR1 MNHEY, CDR2 SMNVEV (reference sequence). V gave up 2 bases and J gave up 0 bases, with 17 bases separating them. There are 18 residues in the CDR3. CDR3 DNA sequence: TGTGCCAGCAGTTTACCCCCAGGGACATTTTATAGCAATCAGCCCCAGCATTTT. Encoded protein: CASSLPPGTFYSNQPQHF.

J is TRBJ1-5 and V is TRBV19; D is possibly TRBD1 (5 bases). The CDR3 length is 15 residues. The germline V gene has CDR1 LNHDA and CDR2 SQIVND (reference sequence). V lost 1 base and J 6 bases, leaving 13 bases between the germline ends. The CDR3, as DNA: TGTGCCAGTAGTATAGTCCAGGGAGTGGTTCAGCCCCAGCATTTT. Translation gives CASSIVQGVVQPQHF.

The V call is TRBV7-9, the J call TRBJ2-7; D may be TRBD2 (5 bases). The CDR3 covers 11 residues. V was clipped by 7 bases and J by 6 bases, with 10 bases between them. CDR1 SEHNR and CDR2 FQNEAQ come from the germline V gene (reference sequence). In nucleotides, the CDR3 is TGTGCCAGCACGGAGGACGGCGAGCAGTACTTC. Its translation: CASTEDGEQYF.